The T cell receptor (beta chain) described here comes from a study of cytomegalovirus exposure and HLA in healthy donors. Study at large: Out of 398 genotyped donors, roughly 80% belonged to the Caucasian-associated ancestry cluster.

PCR involved 60 Vbeta and 13 Jbeta primers. Assay used: immunoSEQ multiplex PCR; TCRdb lists only in-frame clones, some missing. The sample has approximately 250,000 clones; approximately 84% are singletons. Germline CDR1 is MNHEY and CDR2 is SMNVEV (reference sequence). The V segment lost 3 bases and the J segment 0 bases; nucleotides outside the gene matches: 17. The CDR3 has 20 amino acids. In its sample, this clone was seen once. Antigen specificity is unknown. Findings and limits, study-wide: Sequencing artifact likely explains a cluster of highly shared sequence variants. Near-uniform donor sequencing depth was presumed by presence/absence analyses. The listing of 150 to 200 TCR beta chains classed them as cytomegalovirus-associated.

The chain links TRBV27 to TRBJ2-3, with 8 bases lining up with TRBD2. The sequenced sample consisted of PBMCs. The receptor was derived from a girl aged 2-10 years in good health and CMV-seronegative. In DNA form, the CDR3 reads TGTGCCAGCAGTTTTCTGCGGGGGGTCCCCTCTGACTTTAGCACAGATACGCAGTATTTT. It yields the protein CASSFLRGVPSDFSTDTQYF.